The 27 T cell receptor beta chains reported below all come from one sample, sequenced in a study of blood T cell repertoires in COVID-19. Method: immunoSEQ multiplex PCR; TCRdb's copy keeps in-frame clones and lacks some. In the table there are over 70,000 clones, 78% of which are singletons. What was sequenced was peripheral blood. The receptors originated from a man between 70 and 80 years old with COVID-19, enrolled during active disease.

This chain joins TRBV10-3 and TRBJ1-2; D is undetermined. The CDR3 runs to 15 residues. Trimming left V 0 bases short and J 8 bases short, with 16 bases between. The germline gives CDR1 ENHRY, CDR2 SYGVKD. This CDR3 reads CAISESREVGDGYTF. For the CDR3, the DNA is TGTGCCATCAGTGAGTCTCGGGAGGTTGGCGACGGCTACACCTTC.

The rearrangement uses TRBV5-1 and TRBJ1-3; D is possibly TRBD1 (6 bases). Germline V CDR1 and CDR2: SGHRS, YFSETQ. This CDR3 spans 14 amino acids. V was trimmed by 4 bases and J by 2 bases, leaving 10 bases between them. This chain's CDR3 is CASSLDRTGNTIYF. The CDR3 DNA reads as TGCGCCAGCAGCCTTGACAGGACTGGAAACACCATATATTTT. Complete variable domain (other parts from reference TRBV5-1 and TRBJ1-3): KAGVTQTPRYLIKTRGQQVTLSCSPISGHRSVSWYQQTPGQGLQFLFEYFSETQRNKGNFPGRFSGRQFSNSRSEMNVSTLELGDSALYLCASSLDRTGNTIYFGEGSWLTVV.

The chain employs TRBV6-5 and TRBJ1-1; the D is unclear. V gave up 6 bases and J gave up 1 base, with 15 bases separating them. Germline loops: CDR1 MNHEY, CDR2 SVGAGI. The CDR3 runs 15 residues. The chain's CDR3 is CASSRTGMGNTEAFF. The CDR3 DNA sequence: TGTGCCAGCAGCCGGACGGGAATGGGGAACACTGAAGCTTTCTTT.

This clone was seen at least ten times. The chain is built from TRBV19 and TRBJ1-2; D gene unclear. Germline CDR1 reads LNHDA; CDR2 reads SQIVND (reference sequence). V lost 7 bases and J 2 bases, leaving 11 bases between the germline ends. The CDR3 totals 13 residues. The CDR3 DNA is TGTGCCAGTACTCGCGGGCTAAACTATGGCTACACCTTC. This translates into CASTRGLNYGYTF.

The V and J genes are TRBV6-2 or TRBV6-3 and TRBJ2-2; D is undetermined. Trimming shortened V by 2 bases and J by 3 bases, and 10 bases separated the two germline ends. The CDR3 contains 15 residues. Germline V gene data show CDR1 as MNHEY and CDR2 as SVGEGT. CDR3 coding DNA: TGTGCCAGCAGTTACGTCCAAGCCGACACCGGGGAGCTGTTTTTT. Its protein product is CASSYVQADTGELFF.

V is TRBV5-6 and J is TRBJ2-7; 9 nucleotides match TRBD1. Trimming took 4 bases from V and 6 from J; bases not matched to a gene: 8. This CDR3 is 14 amino acids long. CDR1 SGHDT and CDR2 YYEEEE come from the germline V gene. This CDR3 is CASSTTGGRSEQYF. The CDR3 nucleotides read TGTGCCAGCAGCACGACAGGGGGGAGAAGCGAGCAGTACTTC.

This chain connects TRBV18 to TRBJ2-2; possibly TRBD1 for D (6 bases). CDR1 KGHSH and CDR2 LQKENI come from the germline V gene. V was trimmed by 0 bases and J by 5 bases, leaving 13 bases between them. The CDR3 loop spans 16 amino acids. The CDR3 is CASSPPAKGETGELFF. The DNA for the CDR3 is TGTGCCAGCTCACCACCGGCGAAGGGGGAAACCGGGGAGCTGTTTTTT.

V gene TRBV19 combines with J gene TRBJ1-1; D not resolved. This CDR3 region has 14 residues. Germline lookup yields CDR1 LNHDA and CDR2 SQIVND (reference sequence). Deletions cut 3 bases from V and 0 bases from J, with 8 bases between. DNA of the CDR3: TGTGCCAGTAGTATCGAGGCCGTGAACACTGAAGCTTTCTTT. Amino acid sequence: CASSIEAVNTEAFF.

V is TRBV3-1 (or the pseudogene TRBV3-2) and J is TRBJ2-7; TRBD1 agrees at 9 bases. Trimming cost V 4 bases and J 4 bases; bases outside gene matches: 8. CDR1 LGHDT and CDR2 YNNKEL come from the germline V gene (reference sequence). CDR3 length: 15 amino acids. CDR3 region: CASSPGQGWGYEQYF. Here the CDR3 DNA reads TGTGCCAGCAGCCCGGGACAGGGATGGGGATACGAGCAGTACTTC.

V usage is TRBV29-1 and J usage is TRBJ2-1, with 9 nucleotides matching TRBD2. Germline loops: CDR1 SQVTM, CDR2 ANQGSEA. V shed 1 base and J 6 bases; nucleotides not matched to a gene: 4. CDR3 length equals 14 residues. The DNA of the CDR3 is TGCAGCGTTGAAGTTAGCGGGAGAGGCAATGAGCAGTTCTTC. Its translation: CSVEVSGRGNEQFF.

The V gene is TRBV3-1 (or the pseudogene TRBV3-2), the J gene TRBJ1-5; D is unresolved. CDR1 and CDR2 from the germline V gene are LGHDT and YNNKEL (reference sequence). The CDR3 is made up of 15 amino acids. V was trimmed by 1 base and J by 0 bases, leaving 7 bases between them. CDR3 protein: CASSQGPGSNQPQHF. CDR3 in DNA: TGTGCCAGCAGCCAAGGTCCCGGTAGCAATCAGCCCCAGCATTTT.

This chain uses TRBV10-3 with TRBJ2-1, with 11 bases lining up with TRBD2. V was pared by 6 bases and J by 7 bases, with 5 bases of the junction left unmatched. Per germline, CDR1 ENHRY and CDR2 SYGVKD. CDR3 length: 14 residues. This chain's CDR3 is CAIRGSGGANEQFF. The DNA of the CDR3 is TGTGCCATCAGAGGTAGCGGGGGGGCGAATGAGCAGTTCTTC.

This clone has only one observation. The chain recombines TRBV27 with TRBJ2-1; TRBD2 matches at 7 bases. Germline values: CDR1 MNHEY, CDR2 SMNVEV (reference sequence). Unmatched junction bases numbered 8, after V lost 2 bases and J lost 7 bases. This CDR3 spans 15 amino acids. The chain's CDR3 is CASSLPTGGRNEQFF. In DNA, the CDR3 is TGTGCCAGCAGTTTACCAACGGGGGGACGGAATGAGCAGTTCTTC.

The chain is built from TRBV10-1 and TRBJ2-1, with D maybe TRBD1 (6 bases). The V gene's germline CDR1 is WNHNN and CDR2 SYGVQD (reference sequence). This CDR3 has 11 amino acids. Trimming pared 8 bases from V and 8 bases from J, leaving 10 bases between. CDR3 in DNA: TGCGCCAGCGCCAGGGGCCATGAGCAGTTCTTC. Amino acids: CASARGHEQFF.

The sample holds a few counts of this clone. This chain connects TRBV12-3 or TRBV12-4 to TRBJ1-6; D is unclear. V lost 0 bases to trimming and J lost 7 bases, with 4 bases between them. This CDR3 has 13 amino acids. The CDR3 DNA sequence: TGTGCCAGCAGTTTAGCCCAGAATTCACCCCTCCACTTT. Amino acids: CASSLAQNSPLHF.

V and J are TRBV6-6 and TRBJ1-1, with TRBD1 as a possible D gene (6 bases). Trimming took off 5 bases at V and 3 bases at J, with 16 bases between the two ends. Germline values: CDR1 MNHNY, CDR2 SVGAGI (reference sequence). The CDR3 has 15 residues. CDR3 region: CASSTQGSLDTEAFF. CDR3 DNA sequence: TGTGCCAGCAGTACCCAGGGGTCCCTGGACACTGAAGCTTTCTTT.

This clone was picked up many times. This chain uses TRBV4-2 with TRBJ2-5, with D perhaps matching TRBD1 (6 bases). Trimming removed 0 bases from V and 5 bases from J, with 16 bases in between. The CDR3 has 16 residues. In germline, CDR1 is LGHNA, CDR2 YNFKEQ. CDR3 protein: CASSQDGTGLGETQYF. The CDR3 DNA reads as TGTGCCAGCAGCCAAGATGGCACAGGGTTAGGGGAGACCCAGTACTTC.

V is TRBV6-5 and J is TRBJ2-1, with TRBD2 matching 8 bases. Germline trimming cut 6 bases from V and 3 bases from J; bases unmatched to any gene: 7. This CDR3 contains 15 residues. In germline, CDR1 is MNHEY, CDR2 SVGAGI. CDR3 amino acids: CASSAGLAGYNEQFF. Written as DNA, the CDR3 is TGTGCCAGCAGCGCAGGGCTAGCGGGCTACAATGAGCAGTTCTTC.

The chain couples TRBV4-1 to TRBJ2-2; D possibly corresponds to TRBD2 (7 bases). Germline assignment: CDR1 MGHRA and CDR2 YSYEKL. Trimming pared 0 bases from V and 15 bases from J, leaving 41 bases between. This CDR3 spans 22 amino acids. This CDR3 is CASSQESRGASTQPPRTPLMFF. DNA of the CDR3: TGCGCCAGCAGCCAAGAATCTCGGGGGGCCTCGACCCAACCCCCGAGGACCCCATTGATGTTTTTT.

This clone was found a few times. The chain is built from TRBV13 and TRBJ2-1; TRBD2 is a possible D gene (5 bases). The CDR3 extends over 13 amino acids. V was clipped by 8 bases and J by 5 bases, with 13 bases between them. CDR1 and CDR2 from the germline V gene are PRHDT and FYEKMQ (reference sequence). CDR3 sequence: CASSPGSNNEQFF. The CDR3 bases are TGTGCCAGCTCCCCTGGGAGCAACAATGAGCAGTTCTTC.

The chain recombines TRBV10-1 with TRBJ1-6; TRBD1 matches at 12 bases. The CDR3 contains 16 residues. J was trimmed by 9 bases and V by 4 bases; bases with no gene match: 7. CDR1 is WNHNN and CDR2 is SYGVQD in the germline V gene (reference sequence). In nucleotides, the CDR3 is TGCGCCAGCAGTGCAACCGGGACAGGGGGCGCTTCACCCCTCCACTTT. It is translated as CASSATGTGGASPLHF.

The genes are TRBV9 and TRBJ2-7; 12 bases are a match to TRBD1. Germline V gene lookup returns CDR1 SGDLS and CDR2 YYNGEE. The CDR3 contains 16 residues. V shed 6 bases and J 5 bases; nucleotides not matched to a gene: 12. The CDR3 DNA reads TGTGCCAGCAACCCAAAGGGACAGGGGGCTATCGACGAGCAGTACTTC. Amino acid sequence: CASNPKGQGAIDEQYF. The full variable domain, completed using reference TRBV9 and TRBJ2-7, is DSGVTQTPKHLITATGQRVTLRCSPRSGDLSVYWYQQSLDQGLQFLIQYYNGEERAKGNILERFSAQQFPDLHSELNLSSLELGDSALYFCASNPKGQGAIDEQYFGPGTRLTVT.

This clone was picked up many times. The chain combines TRBV28 with TRBJ2-1, with D uncertain. Germline-derived CDR1 and CDR2 are MDHEN and SYDVKM. The V gene lost 6 bases and the J gene lost 1 base, with 13 bases spanning the gap. CDR3 length equals 15 residues. CDR3 in DNA: TGTGCCAGCAGACCCGACATTACTTCCTACAATGAGCAGTTCTTC. Residues: CASRPDITSYNEQFF.

In this sample, this clone turned up a few times. The rearrangement uses TRBV4-1 and TRBJ1-1; 9 positions agree with TRBD1. Germline-derived CDR1 and CDR2 are MGHRA and YSYEKL. Trimming took 4 bases from V and 5 from J; bases not matched to a gene: 8. The CDR3 has 15 amino acids. For the CDR3, the DNA is TGCGCCAGCAGCCCGACCGGGACAGGGTGGACTGAAGCTTTCTTT. Its translation: CASSPTGTGWTEAFF.

The chain uses TRBV2 and TRBJ1-5; 9 nucleotides line up with TRBD1. This CDR3 comprises 17 residues. With 4 bases clipped from V and 6 bases from J, the junction kept 13 bases outside the gene matches. Germline V gives CDR1 SNHLY, CDR2 FYNNEI. The CDR3 spells CASSGFYRDRAGQPQHF. CDR3 in DNA: TGTGCCAGCAGTGGATTTTACCGGGACAGGGCAGGTCAGCCCCAGCATTTT.

The sample holds one count of this clone. The rearrangement uses TRBV4-2 and TRBJ1-3, with TRBD1 matching 7 bases. Germline V CDR1 and CDR2: LGHNA, YNFKEQ. The CDR3 is 15 amino acids. V gave up 2 bases and J gave up 4 bases; unmatched junction bases: 5. The CDR3 reads CASSQIVQGGNTIYF. The CDR3 nucleotides read TGTGCCAGCAGCCAAATCGTACAGGGGGGAAACACCATATATTTT.

The J gene is TRBJ2-1, the V gene TRBV6-6, with D possibly being TRBD1 (6 bases). The V end was cut by 6 bases, the J end by 12 bases, with 15 bases between. Germline V lookup: CDR1 MNHNY, CDR2 SVGAGI (reference sequence). CDR3 length: 12 residues. The CDR3 DNA sequence: TGTGCCAGCAGCGCTTCAGGGGCAGGGCAGTTCTTC. This translates into CASSASGAGQFF.